Listed below are T cell receptor beta chains from one sample, sequenced in a study of beta chain features in type 1 diabetes. The protocol was immunoSEQ multiplex PCR, while the TCRdb copy is restricted to in-frame clones and leaves out a portion. This table has some 270,000 clones, 8% appearing once. The sample comprised central memory CD4+ T cells from blood. The receptor source for this set is a woman between 18 and 29 years old in good health. The CDR3 runs from the conserved cysteine through the conserved F or W. A D gene is named only where the DNA matches it firmly. Only some rows state a clone size, as once, few, many or a class for expanded clones.

d_call	v_call	j_call	clone_size	cdr3_aa	cdr3_nt
-	TRBV2	TRBJ1-1	-	CASSETNTEAFF	TGTGCCAGCAGTGAGACGAACACTGAAGCTTTCTTT
-	TRBV5-8	TRBJ2-5	-	CASSRTGQETQYF	TGTGCCAGCAGTCGAACAGGGCAAGAGACCCAGTACTTC
-	TRBV6-6	TRBJ1-3	-	CASRDDGNTIYF	TGTGCCAGCAGGGACGACGGAAACACCATATATTTT
TRBD2	TRBV19	TRBJ2-3	many	CASTSWGGENTDTQYF	TGTGCCAGTACCTCCTGGGGAGGGGAGAACACAGATACGCAGTATTTT
TRBD1	TRBV28	TRBJ1-2	few	CASSLGGGRNYGYTF	TGTGCCAGCAGTTTGGGAGGGGGCAGGAACTATGGCTACACCTTC
-	TRBV30	TRBJ1-4	few	CAWSVPRPGQTNEKLFF	TGTGCCTGGAGTGTACCAAGACCCGGGCAAACTAATGAAAAACTGTTTTTT
TRBD1	TRBV7-2	TRBJ2-5	few	CASSPWWETGEWSETQYF	TGTGCCAGCAGCCCCTGGTGGGAGACAGGGGAATGGAGTGAGACCCAGTACTTC
TRBD1	TRBV19	TRBJ2-1	many	CASSIDPGTGRVF	TGTGCCAGTAGTATAGATCCCGGGACAGGACGTGTCTTC
-	TRBV4-3	TRBJ2-1	-	CVSSQQERTYNEQFF	TGCGTCAGCAGCCAGCAAGAGCGAACCTACAATGAGCAGTTCTTC
-	TRBV6-6	TRBJ2-7	few	CASSQLQAARGYEQYF	TGTGCCAGCAGTCAGCTACAGGCGGCTCGAGGCTACGAGCAGTACTTC
-	TRBV7-2	TRBJ2-2	few	CASSLEAIPTGELFF	TGTGCCAGCAGCTTAGAAGCGATTCCGACCGGGGAGCTGTTTTTT
-	TRBV7-2	TRBJ2-1	-	CASSLGGVYEQFF	TGTGCCAGCAGCCTAGGGGGGGTCTATGAGCAGTTCTTC
-	TRBV19	TRBJ1-2	-	CASSYREHHYGYTF	TGTGCCAGTAGCTACAGGGAGCATCACTATGGCTACACCTTC
-	TRBV6-5	TRBJ1-2	many	CAAAGRSYGYTF	TGTGCCGCAGCGGGACGGAGCTATGGCTACACCTTC
-	TRBV7-2	TRBJ1-5	-	CASSLGGANQPQHF	TGTGCCAGCAGCTTAGGGGGGGCTAATCAGCCCCAGCATTTT
-	TRBV7-3	TRBJ2-4	-	CASSPTGLLPGAKNIQYF	TGTGCCAGCAGCCCCACAGGACTGCTTCCGGGCGCCAAAAACATTCAGTACTTC
-	TRBV10-3	TRBJ2-2	few	CAISGQKDTGELFF	TGTGCCATCAGCGGACAGAAAGACACCGGGGAGCTGTTTTTT
-	TRBV5-1	TRBJ2-2	-	CASSLPAQSFVRELFF	TGCGCCAGCAGCTTGCCCGCCCAATCATTTGTACGGGAGCTGTTTTTT
TRBD1	TRBV5-4	TRBJ2-5	-	CASSLGDRDVETQYF	TGTGCCAGCAGCTTAGGGGACAGGGATGTGGAGACCCAGTACTTC
-	TRBV4-3	TRBJ2-1	-	CASSQVGQDNEQFF	TGCGCCAGCAGCCAAGTCGGTCAAGACAATGAGCAGTTCTTC
-	TRBV2	TRBJ2-5	-	CASRYEGETQYF	TGTGCCAGCAGATATGAGGGGGAGACCCAGTACTTC
-	TRBV4-1	TRBJ1-1	-	CASSQEGDSFGDTEAFF	TGCGCCAGCAGCCAAGAGGGAGACAGTTTCGGAGATACTGAAGCTTTCTTT
TRBD1	TRBV7-3	TRBJ2-1	few	CASSSQGASYNEQFF	TGTGCCAGCAGCTCGCAGGGGGCGTCCTACAATGAGCAGTTCTTC
TRBD1	TRBV28	TRBJ1-2	-	CASRTGLDYGYTF	TGTGCCAGCCGGACAGGGTTGGATTATGGCTACACCTTC
-	TRBV7-8	TRBJ1-5	few	CASSLAVGTGMNQPQHF	TGTGCCAGCAGCTTAGCGGTGGGGACGGGAATGAATCAGCCCCAGCATTTT
TRBD1	TRBV19	TRBJ1-5	few	CASMTTGRLEPQHF	TGTGCCAGTATGACGACAGGGAGGTTGGAGCCCCAGCATTTT
-	TRBV2	TRBJ2-3	few	CATAGKDTQYF	TGTGCCACAGCGGGTAAGGATACGCAGTATTTT
-	TRBV9	TRBJ1-1	-	CASSVTQGTEAFF	TGTGCCAGCAGCGTAACCCAGGGCACTGAAGCTTTCTTT
-	TRBV5-8	TRBJ2-6	-	CASIPWGGSGANVLTF	TGTGCCAGCATCCCGTGGGGAGGCTCTGGGGCCAACGTCCTGACTTTC
TRBD1	TRBV27	TRBJ1-4	-	CASNQQGLSEKLFF	TGTGCCAGCAACCAACAGGGGTTGTCTGAAAAACTGTTTTTT
-	TRBV6-5	TRBJ2-6	few	CASRSPGANVLTF	TGTGCCAGTAGGAGTCCTGGGGCCAACGTCCTGACTTTC
-	TRBV5-1	TRBJ2-2	-	CASSLYQSGTGELFF	TGCGCCAGCAGCTTGTATCAGTCGGGCACCGGGGAGCTGTTTTTT
-	TRBV2	TRBJ1-6	-	CASSEVSLGNSPLHF	TGTGCCAGCAGTGAAGTTTCTCTCGGTAATTCACCCCTCCACTTT
-	TRBV16	TRBJ1-2	-	CASSQSLAHGYTF	TGTGCCAGCAGCCAATCCCTAGCACATGGCTACACCTTC
TRBD1	TRBV6-6	TRBJ2-2	few	CASRRTGSAGELFF	TGTGCCAGCAGGAGGACAGGGTCGGCCGGGGAGCTGTTTTTT
-	TRBV6-5	TRBJ2-5	few	CASSEEGYQTQYF	TGTGCCAGCAGTGAGGAAGGTTATCAGACCCAGTACTTC
-	TRBV29-1	TRBJ2-1	few	CSVGPPLGISYNEQFF	TGCAGCGTTGGCCCCCCACTTGGAATTTCCTACAATGAGCAGTTCTTC
-	TRBV2	TRBJ1-1	few	CASSGQRTEAFF	TGTGCCAGCAGTGGTCAGAGGACTGAAGCTTTCTTT
-	TRBV19	TRBJ2-1	few	CASSIESRREQFF	TGTGCCAGTAGTATCGAGTCTAGAAGAGAGCAGTTCTTC
-	TRBV5-1	TRBJ2-3	-	CASSFGRGALDTQYF	TGCGCCAGCAGCTTTGGCAGGGGCGCGCTAGATACGCAGTATTTT
-	TRBV7-2	TRBJ2-7	few	CASSLASGAGISYEQYF	TGTGCCAGCAGCTTAGCGAGCGGTGCCGGAATTTCCTACGAGCAGTACTTC
TRBD2	TRBV2	TRBJ2-3	-	CASSESLAGGTDTQYF	TGTGCCAGCAGTGAGTCACTAGCGGGGGGGACAGATACGCAGTATTTT